The clone carrying this T cell receptor (beta chain) was counted a few times. Its antigen is still unknown. KT2, a clone with a known TCR, was spiked into unfractionated PBMC. The sample belongs to a study of quantifying T cell responses using KT2 cells. Study at large: RNA was reverse transcribed with TCR alpha and beta constant-region primers. Under optimum conditions, T4 ligation efficiency was estimated at more than 10%. Study-wide results and caveats: Detection of KT2 sequences held at the lowest tested level, about one cell per 100,000 PBMC.

Each cDNA got a UMI-containing oligo ligated at its 3' end. An equimolar mix of RC1.1 and RC1.2 primed the beta chain across TRBC1 and TRBC2. Separate processing of TCR alpha and beta chains began at the second PCR. MiXCR, run by TCRdb on the UMI-ligation and nested PCR reads, gives a single entry per CDR3 protein. Of fewer than 50,000 distinct CDR3 sequences listed, roughly 10% were seen once; the top ten hold less than 11%. The CDR3 is made up of 13 amino acids. Germline lookup yields CDR1 KGHSH and CDR2 LQKENI. Trimming removed 3 bases from V and 7 bases from J, with 12 bases in between. This sequence originates from a human donor. What was sequenced was PBMCs spiked with cells of the T cell clone KT2. The chain combines TRBV18 with TRBJ1-1, with TRBD1 as a possible D gene (6 bases). In DNA form, the CDR3 reads TGTGCCAGCTCACCCGGGACAATATTTGAAGCTTTCTTT. It codes for CASSPGTIFEAFF.